The 19 T cell receptor beta chains below all came from one sample that was sequenced in a study of shared clonotypes between healthy human individuals (dated by TCRdb to about 2020). CD8 naive samples were CD45RO-negative cells positively selected for CCR7, giving a CD45RA+CCR7+ population that excluded TemRA cells. Libraries were constructed by the immunoSEQ multiplex PCR assay. TCRdb's version of the immuneACCESS table is confined to in-frame rearrangements and falls short of the full clone set. An unresolved V gene accounts for under half of the shortfall where checked; the remainder is of unknown origin. The sample includes 650,000 to 800,000 clones, with around 92% observed a single time. Approximately 24% of the sample is in the top ten clones. Material for sequencing was naive CD8+ T cells sorted from blood. In light of the paper, this sample's cell subset or site label describes: CD45RA+CCR7+. All receptors come from a man younger than 40 in good health.

The rearrangement links TRBV10-1 to TRBJ2-7; weak D call: TRBD2 (5 bases). V was cut by 7 bases and J by 0 bases, with 7 bases left in between. Germline-derived CDR1 and CDR2 are WNHNN and SYGVQD (reference sequence). There are 12 residues in the CDR3. The CDR3 here is CASKGSSYEQYF. The CDR3 DNA is TGCGCCAGCAAAGGGAGCTCCTACGAGCAGTACTTC.

This clone was seen more than once but under ten times. The CDR3 nucleotides are TGCGCCAGCAGCTTGGCCAAGGACAGCTATGGCTACACCTTC. Amino acids: CASSLAKDSYGYTF. The rearrangement links TRBV5-1 to TRBJ1-2; D possibly corresponds to TRBD1 (6 bases). CDR1 is SGHRS, CDR2 YFSETQ, per germline. This CDR3 region has 14 residues. The V gene lost 0 bases and the J gene lost 4 bases, with 10 bases spanning the gap.

This clone was detected once. The J gene is TRBJ2-7, the V gene TRBV7-7; TRBD2 agrees at 10 bases. The CDR3 is made up of 15 amino acids. V was clipped by 2 bases and J by 5 bases; unmatched bases: 6. Germline values: CDR1 SSHAT, CDR2 FNYEAQ (reference sequence). Here the CDR3 reads CASSLSLAGVDEQYF. The CDR3, as DNA: TGTGCCAGCAGCTTAAGTCTAGCGGGAGTGGACGAGCAGTACTTC.

The V gene is TRBV27, the J gene TRBJ2-3; D possibly matches TRBD1 or TRBD2 (6 bases each). The germline V gene has CDR1 MNHEY and CDR2 SMNVEV (reference sequence). With 1 base removed from V and 6 bases from J, the gap between germline ends came to 14 bases. CDR3 length equals 15 residues. The DNA for the CDR3 is TGTGCCAGCAGTTTATTGGGGGGCGCCGGGGATACGCAGTATTTT. Protein: CASSLLGGAGDTQYF.

The chain combines TRBV28 with TRBJ1-2, with D tentatively TRBD1 (6 bases). The germline gives CDR1 MDHEN, CDR2 SYDVKM. The CDR3 totals 13 residues. V lost 7 bases and J 3 bases, leaving 12 bases between the germline ends. The CDR3 coding sequence is TGTGCCAGCAAAATACAGGGTGACTATGGCTACACCTTC. It specifies CASKIQGDYGYTF.

Only one count was recorded for this clone. The gene calls are TRBV7-9 and TRBJ2-5, with D uncertain. V was trimmed by 8 bases and J by 2 bases, leaving 27 bases between them. The CDR3 is made up of 18 amino acids. Germline loops: CDR1 SEHNR, CDR2 FQNEAQ (reference sequence). The CDR3 here is CASVGRGPNYRYQETQYF. The CDR3 DNA reads TGTGCCAGCGTTGGGCGAGGACCAAATTACAGATATCAAGAGACCCAGTACTTC. Supplemented by reference TRBV7-9 and TRBJ2-5, the full variable domain reads DTGVSQNPRHKITKRGQNVTFRCDPISEHNRLYWYRQTLGQGPEFLTYFQNEAQLEKSRLLSDRFSAERPKGSFSTLEIQRTEQGDSAMYLCASVGRGPNYRYQETQYFGPGTRLLVL.

This CDR3 is CASSQTEGVESGETQYF. DNA for the CDR3: TGCGCCAGCAGCCAAACGGAGGGCGTGGAAAGCGGGGAGACCCAGTACTTC. V is TRBV4-1 and J is TRBJ2-5, with D maybe TRBD2 (6 bases). Between the trimmed V and J ends, which lost 2 bases and 5 bases, there was a span of 21 bases. CDR1 is MGHRA, CDR2 YSYEKL, per germline. The CDR3 has 17 amino acids.

The chain couples TRBV9 to TRBJ2-2; D is perhaps TRBD2 (6 bases). Trimming shortened V by 4 bases and J by 5 bases, and 21 bases separated the two germline ends. Germline CDR1 reads SGDLS; CDR2 reads YYNGEE. The CDR3 consists of 17 residues. CDR3 amino acids: CASSFRTGGPTTGELFF. The CDR3 DNA reads as TGTGCCAGCAGCTTCCGAACCGGAGGGCCGACGACCGGGGAGCTGTTTTTT.

The V gene is TRBV2, the J gene TRBJ2-3; D is unresolved. V shed 6 bases and J shed 5 bases, with 15 bases lying between them. The CDR3 is 14 residues long. Germline-derived CDR1 and CDR2 are SNHLY and FYNNEI. DNA of the CDR3: TGTGCCAGCAGGGTTGGCGTAGCCGAAGATACGCAGTATTTT. This translates into CASRVGVAEDTQYF.

The chain couples TRBV27 to TRBJ1-2, with 9 positions matching TRBD1. Trimming at V came to 1 base and at J to 7 bases, leaving 7 bases not matched to a gene. Per the germline V gene, CDR1 is MNHEY and CDR2 is SMNVEV (reference sequence). The CDR3 spans 15 residues. The CDR3 coding sequence is TGTGCCAGCAGTTTATTGGCACGGACAGGGGCTGGCTACACCTTC. Its protein is CASSLLARTGAGYTF.

The sample holds a few counts of this clone. This CDR3 reads CASSQGTSGRVDEQYF. The CDR3 nucleotides read TGCGCCAGCAGCCAGGGGACTAGCGGGAGGGTCGACGAGCAGTACTTC. The rearrangement uses TRBV4-3 and TRBJ2-7, with 16 bases aligning to TRBD2. Losses at the gene ends were 3 bases for V and 5 bases for J; bases not matched to a gene: 4. The CDR3 sequence is 16 residues long. Germline V gives CDR1 LGHNA, CDR2 YSLEER.

CDR3 DNA: TGCAGCGTTCAGGGACAGTTTGAAACTGAAGCTTTCTTT. Translated: CSVQGQFETEAFF. The chain joins TRBV29-1 to TRBJ1-1, with 7 positions matching TRBD1. The CDR3 contains 13 residues. With V trimmed by 5 bases and J by 5 bases, 8 bases remained unmatched. Germline V gene data show CDR1 as SQVTM and CDR2 as ANQGSEA. Based on the CDR3 plus reference TRBV29-1 and TRBJ1-1, the full variable domain is SAVISQKPSRDICQRGTSLTIQCQVDSQVTMMFWYRQQPGQSLTLIATANQGSEATYESGFVIDKFPISRPNLTFSTLTVSNMSPEDSSIYLCSVQGQFETEAFFGQGTRLTVV.

In regard to this clone: The same CDR3 arises from other DNA sequences in this sample as well. J is TRBJ2-5 and V is TRBV6-5; weak D call: TRBD1 (6 bases). V was trimmed by 2 bases and J by 5 bases, leaving 9 bases between them. This CDR3 has 13 residues. Germline V lookup: CDR1 MNHEY, CDR2 SVGAGI. CDR3 residues: CASSYDRGETQYF. In DNA form, the CDR3 reads TGTGCCAGCAGTTACGATAGGGGGGAGACCCAGTACTTC.

The V gene is TRBV28, the J gene TRBJ2-3; possibly TRBD1 for D (5 bases). The CDR3 sequence is 16 residues long. The germline V gene encodes CDR1 MDHEN and CDR2 SYDVKM. Trimming stripped 2 bases from V and 0 bases from J, with 12 bases between. CDR3 in amino acids: CASSLGAGWSTDTQYF. The DNA of the CDR3 is TGTGCCAGCAGTTTAGGTGCAGGGTGGAGCACAGATACGCAGTATTTT.

The V and J genes are TRBV10-1 and TRBJ2-7; D is possibly TRBD1 (6 bases). This CDR3 spans 12 amino acids. Germline V gives CDR1 WNHNN, CDR2 SYGVQD (reference sequence). V gave up 10 bases and J gave up 1 base, with 11 bases separating them. CDR3 loop: CATMGASYEQYF. The CDR3 bases are TGCGCCACGATGGGGGCTTCCTACGAGCAGTACTTC.

The chain has TRBV29-1 and TRBJ2-1, with 13 bases lining up with TRBD2. V lost 6 bases to trimming and J lost 9 bases; unmatched junction nucleotides: 2. Germline CDR1 reads SQVTM; CDR2 reads ANQGSEA. The CDR3 sequence is 12 residues long. The CDR3 nucleotides read TGCAGCGTACTAGCGGGAGGGGGTGAGCAGTTCTTC. Translation gives CSVLAGGGEQFF.

The chain couples TRBV6-6 to TRBJ2-7, with a weak D call TRBD1 (6 bases). The germline gives CDR1 MNHNY, CDR2 SVGAGI (reference sequence). The V end was cut by 2 bases, the J end by 2 bases, with 7 bases between. CDR3 length: 13 amino acids. This chain's CDR3 is CASSYGQTYEQYF. In nucleotides, the CDR3 is TGTGCCAGCAGTTACGGACAGACCTACGAGCAGTACTTC.

The chain uses TRBV9 and TRBJ2-7; possibly TRBD1 for D (5 bases). Trimming stripped 2 bases from V and 0 bases from J, with 9 bases between. The length of the CDR3 is 14 residues. Germline V gene sequence: CDR1 SGDLS, CDR2 YYNGEE. CDR3 nucleotides: TGTGCCAGCAGCGTTCAGGACAACTCCTACGAGCAGTACTTC. It is translated as CASSVQDNSYEQYF. Filled out from reference TRBV9 and TRBJ2-7, the complete variable domain reads DSGVTQTPKHLITATGQRVTLRCSPRSGDLSVYWYQQSLDQGLQFLIQYYNGEERAKGNILERFSAQQFPDLHSELNLSSLELGDSALYFCASSVQDNSYEQYFGPGTRLTVT.

This chain links TRBV21-1 with TRBJ2-4. TRBV21-1 is designated a pseudogene. This CDR3 contains 16 residues. As DNA, the CDR3 is TGTGCCAGCAGCAAGCGATCGGGGGCCGGCAAAAACATTCAGTACTTC. Translated: CASSKRSGAGKNIQYF.